This T cell receptor beta chain came from a study of shared clonotypes between healthy human individuals. Only CD45RO-negative cells positively selected for CCR7 counted as naive CD8 cells, so terminally differentiated effector memory CD45RA+ cells were excluded. Using immunoSEQ multiplex PCR, the repertoire was profiled, and TCRdb retains in-frame clones only, with some absent. The sample holds nearly 600,000 clones, around 95% seen once. V was cut by 3 bases and J by 0 bases, with 13 bases left in between. The germline gives CDR1 SGDLS, CDR2 YYNGEE. The CDR3 is made up of 16 amino acids. The clonotype was recovered from a woman younger than 45 in good health. The sample comprised naive CD8+ T cells sorted from blood. The chain employs TRBV9 and TRBJ2-1; D is ambiguous. Here the CDR3 reads CASSANSLFSYNEQFF. The CDR3 bases are TGTGCCAGCAGCGCGAACTCGCTGTTCTCCTACAATGAGCAGTTCTTC.